The next 21 T cell receptor beta chains were all read from a single sample in a study of T cell responses to AZD1222 COVID-19 vaccine. Sequenced by immunoSEQ multiplex PCR; TCRdb stores in-frame clones only, minus some. The table has about 120,000 clones, 85% to 95% seen once. This sample comprised peripheral blood, obtained on day 0 of AZD1222 vaccination. Receptors originate from an adult in good health.

This chain uses TRBV5-1 with TRBJ1-6; no clear D. The CDR3 is made up of 15 amino acids. Germline V gene sequence: CDR1 SGHRS, CDR2 YFSETQ. With 1 base removed from V and 7 bases from J, the gap between germline ends came to 12 bases. CDR3 amino acids: CASSLSLEGNSPLHF. As DNA, the CDR3 is TGCGCCAGCAGCTTGTCTCTCGAGGGAAATTCACCCCTCCACTTT.

About this clone: Other DNA sequences of this sample code for an identical CDR3. The chain is built from TRBV5-5 and TRBJ1-5; D is uncertain. V lost 1 base to trimming and J lost 4 bases, with 6 bases between them. The CDR3 contains 13 residues. Germline V gene lookup returns CDR1 SGHKS and CDR2 YYEKEE (reference sequence). The CDR3 protein is CASSLPGNQPQHF. The CDR3 nucleotides are TGTGCCAGCAGCTTGCCCGGTAATCAGCCCCAGCATTTT.

CDR3 loop: CASSSGTRAQNEQFF. DNA for the CDR3: TGTGCCAGCAGCTCCGGGACTAGGGCGCAGAATGAGCAGTTCTTC. This chain connects TRBV5-5 to TRBJ2-1; TRBD2 matches at 8 bases. The CDR3 consists of 15 residues. Germline values: CDR1 SGHKS, CDR2 YYEKEE (reference sequence). Trimming removed 3 bases from V and 7 bases from J; junction bases left unmatched: 9. Filled out from reference TRBV5-5 and TRBJ2-1, the complete variable domain reads DAGVTQSPTHLIKTRGQQVTLRCSPISGHKSVSWYQQVLGQGPQFIFQYYEKEERGRGNFPDRFSARQFPNYSSELNVNALLLGDSALYLCASSSGTRAQNEQFFGPGTRLTVL.

V usage is TRBV19 and J usage is TRBJ2-1; 10 bases agree with TRBD2. V lost 9 bases to trimming and J lost 6 bases; unmatched junction nucleotides: 8. CDR1 LNHDA and CDR2 SQIVND come from the germline V gene (reference sequence). The CDR3 loop spans 14 amino acids. As DNA, the CDR3 is TGTGCCAGCCGGGTGGTAGCGGGAGGCAATGAGCAGTTCTTC. Translated: CASRVVAGGNEQFF.

V gene TRBV7-9 combines with J gene TRBJ2-1, with TRBD2 matching over 10 bases. This CDR3 spans 17 amino acids. Germline assignment: CDR1 SEHNR and CDR2 FQNEAQ (reference sequence). V lost 4 bases and J lost 6; bases outside the gene matches: 12. CDR3 in amino acids: CASSSQGFSGRSNEQFF. The CDR3 DNA is TGTGCCAGCAGCTCACAGGGATTTAGCGGGAGGAGCAATGAGCAGTTCTTC.

V gene TRBV28 combines with J gene TRBJ1-5; D is unresolved. The ends were cut back, 10 bases at V and 2 bases at J, with 9 bases in the middle. Germline V gene sequence: CDR1 MDHEN, CDR2 SYDVKM. CDR3 length: 12 residues. The CDR3 loop is CAIRTGNQPQHF. The CDR3 DNA is TGTGCCATCAGGACGGGCAATCAGCCCCAGCATTTT.

The chain joins TRBV29-1 to TRBJ1-1; perhaps TRBD1 as D (6 bases). Trimming cost V 4 bases and J 1 base, with 10 bases left between them. Germline CDR1 is SQVTM and CDR2 is ANQGSEA. The CDR3 is 13 residues long. The CDR3 reads CSVALGQNTEAFF. The CDR3 region has the DNA TGCAGCGTTGCCCTGGGACAGAACACTGAAGCTTTCTTT.

This clone was detected once. The V call is TRBV24-1, the J call TRBJ2-7; 12 bases line up with TRBD2. The J segment lost 7 bases and the V segment lost 6 bases, leaving 6 bases of the junction unmatched. The CDR3 runs to 14 residues. The germline CDR1 and CDR2 sequences are KGHDR and SFDVKD. CDR3 DNA sequence: TGTGCCACCAGTCCGACTAGCGGGAGTCGTGAGCAGTACTTC. This sequence encodes CATSPTSGSREQYF.

The rearrangement uses TRBV7-2 and TRBJ2-1; weak D call: TRBD2 (5 bases). V was pared by 0 bases and J by 8 bases, with 14 bases between. The germline V gene has CDR1 SGHTA and CDR2 FQGNSA. The CDR3 runs to 15 residues. CDR3 in DNA: TGTGCCAGCAGCTTAGCGGCGGGTCAGAACTATGAGCAGTTCTTC. Translating gives CASSLAAGQNYEQFF.

The V gene is TRBV2, the J gene TRBJ1-2, with D hard to call. This CDR3 is built from 11 residues. Trimming removed 8 bases at V and 4 bases at J, with 8 bases between. Germline-derived CDR1 and CDR2 are SNHLY and FYNNEI. DNA of the CDR3: TGTGCCAGCTACGAATCCTATGGCTACACCTTC. Translated: CASYESYGYTF.

This CDR3 reads CAISGQNTGELFF. Here the CDR3 DNA reads TGTGCCATCAGTGGACAGAACACCGGGGAGCTGTTTTTT. The V and J genes are TRBV10-3 and TRBJ2-2; D is undetermined. Trimming shortened V by 4 bases and J by 1 base, and 4 bases separated the two germline ends. The CDR3 has 13 amino acids. The germline gives CDR1 ENHRY, CDR2 SYGVKD.

The chain employs TRBV5-1 and TRBJ1-1; D is perhaps TRBD1 (6 bases). Germline lookup yields CDR1 SGHRS and CDR2 YFSETQ. The V end lost 4 bases, the J end lost 1 base, and 17 bases lay between the germline ends. The CDR3 consists of 16 residues. The CDR3 protein is CASSETGSGGNTEAFF. The DNA for the CDR3 is TGCGCCAGCAGCGAAACAGGGAGCGGGGGGAACACTGAAGCTTTCTTT.

The chain has TRBV6-5 and TRBJ1-1, with D perhaps matching TRBD1 (5 bases). Trimming stripped 2 bases from V and 10 bases from J, with 17 bases between. The CDR3 covers 14 residues. Per the germline V gene, CDR1 is MNHEY and CDR2 is SVGAGI. The chain's CDR3 is CASSYGAGPLGAFF. The CDR3 region has the DNA TGTGCCAGCAGTTACGGGGCAGGTCCGTTGGGAGCTTTCTTT.

The chain employs TRBV6-6 and TRBJ2-1; D may be TRBD2 (5 bases). Per the germline V gene, CDR1 is MNHNY and CDR2 is SVGAGI (reference sequence). The CDR3 length is 14 residues. Trimming removed 6 bases from V and 8 bases from J, with 17 bases in between. The CDR3 DNA sequence: TGTGCCAGCAGCCGCCCGATGAGGCGGGATGAGCAGTTCTTC. Protein sequence: CASSRPMRRDEQFF.

The chain carries TRBV18 and TRBJ2-5; perhaps TRBD2 as D (5 bases). Germline V gene lookup returns CDR1 KGHSH and CDR2 LQKENI. This CDR3 comprises 13 residues. V was pared by 6 bases and J by 3 bases, with 11 bases between. This CDR3 reads CASSYGIEETQYF. In nucleotides, the CDR3 is TGTGCCAGCTCTTACGGGATTGAAGAGACCCAGTACTTC.

The CDR3 loop reads CASSIGSTGLVAQHF. The CDR3 DNA sequence: TGTGCCAGTAGTATAGGAAGCACAGGGTTGGTGGCCCAGCATTTT. This chain connects TRBV19 to TRBJ1-5; a possible D gene is TRBD1 (6 bases). The CDR3 covers 15 residues. Germline loops: CDR1 LNHDA, CDR2 SQIVND (reference sequence). V was cut by 1 base and J by 11 bases, with 18 bases left in between.

The V gene is TRBV12-3 or TRBV12-4, the J gene TRBJ1-5, with D uncertain. V shed 6 bases and J shed 4 bases, with 4 bases lying between them. CDR3 length: 11 residues. CDR3 in DNA: TGTGCCAGCAGGGGAAATCAGCCCCAGCATTTT. It codes for CASRGNQPQHF.

The chain couples TRBV27 to TRBJ2-7; TRBD1 agrees at 7 bases. After removal of 6 bases from V and 1 base from J, the junction contained 9 bases not matched to a gene. CDR1 is MNHEY and CDR2 is SMNVEV in the germline V gene (reference sequence). The CDR3 covers 15 residues. CDR3 DNA: TGTGCCAGCAGCTCACTCGGGACAGCTTCCTACGAGCAGTACTTC. Translating gives CASSSLGTASYEQYF.

V is TRBV19 and J is TRBJ2-7; D tentatively reads TRBD1 or TRBD2 (5 bases each). Trimming removed 8 bases at V and 4 bases at J, with 9 bases between. CDR3 length: 11 residues. Germline V CDR1 and CDR2: LNHDA, SQIVND (reference sequence). The DNA for the CDR3 is TGTGCCAGTTCGTGGGGGTACGAGCAGTACTTC. Encoded protein: CASSWGYEQYF.

The gene calls are TRBV18 and TRBJ1-1; D gene uncertain. This CDR3 is built from 15 residues. Deletions cut 3 bases from V and 3 bases from J, with 14 bases between. Per the germline V gene, CDR1 is KGHSH and CDR2 is LQKENI. This CDR3 reads CASSPYDAKDTEAFF. In DNA, the CDR3 is TGTGCCAGCTCACCCTACGACGCCAAAGACACTGAAGCTTTCTTT.

The gene calls are TRBV7-8 and TRBJ2-7; TRBD1 matches at 8 bases. The CDR3 runs 14 residues. Trimming cost V 3 bases and J 6 bases; bases outside gene matches: 7. CDR1 and CDR2 from the germline V gene are SGHVS and FQNEAQ. The CDR3 bases are TGTGCCAGCAGCTTGGACAGGGTTCCCCCCGAGCAGTACTTC. This codes for CASSLDRVPPEQYF.